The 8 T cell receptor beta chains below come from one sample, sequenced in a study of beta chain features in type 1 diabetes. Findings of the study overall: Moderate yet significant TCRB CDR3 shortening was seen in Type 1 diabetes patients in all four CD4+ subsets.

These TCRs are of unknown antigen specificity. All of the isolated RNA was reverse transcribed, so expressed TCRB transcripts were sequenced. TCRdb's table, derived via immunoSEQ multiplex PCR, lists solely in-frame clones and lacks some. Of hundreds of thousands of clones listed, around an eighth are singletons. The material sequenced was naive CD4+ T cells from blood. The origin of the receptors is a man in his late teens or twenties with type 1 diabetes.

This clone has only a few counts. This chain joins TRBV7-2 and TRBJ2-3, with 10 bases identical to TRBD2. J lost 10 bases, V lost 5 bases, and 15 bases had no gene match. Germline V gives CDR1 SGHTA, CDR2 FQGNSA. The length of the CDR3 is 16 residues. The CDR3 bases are TGTGCCAGCAGCCGTCTAGCGGGGGCCCGCGGAGGGTCGCAGTATTTT. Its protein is CASSRLAGARGGSQYF.

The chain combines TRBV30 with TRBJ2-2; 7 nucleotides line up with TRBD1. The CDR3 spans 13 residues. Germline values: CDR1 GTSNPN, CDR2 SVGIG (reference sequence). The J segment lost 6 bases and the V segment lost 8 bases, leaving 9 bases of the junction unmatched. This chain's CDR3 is CASDYRGPGELFF. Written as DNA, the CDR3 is TGTGCCAGTGACTATAGGGGGCCCGGGGAGCTGTTTTTT.

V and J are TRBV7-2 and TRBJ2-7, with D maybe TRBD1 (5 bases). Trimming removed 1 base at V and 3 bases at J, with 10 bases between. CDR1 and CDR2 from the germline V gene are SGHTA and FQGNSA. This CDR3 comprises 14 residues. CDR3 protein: CASSLDRGIYEQYF. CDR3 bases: TGTGCCAGCAGCTTAGATAGGGGAATCTACGAGCAGTACTTC.

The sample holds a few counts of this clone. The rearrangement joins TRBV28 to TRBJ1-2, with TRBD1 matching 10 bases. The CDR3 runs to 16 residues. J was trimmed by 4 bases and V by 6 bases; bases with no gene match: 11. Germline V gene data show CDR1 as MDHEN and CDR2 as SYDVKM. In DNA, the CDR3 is TGTGCCAGCAGCGACGGGACAGGGGTCACCCTCTATGGCTACACCTTC. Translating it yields CASSDGTGVTLYGYTF.

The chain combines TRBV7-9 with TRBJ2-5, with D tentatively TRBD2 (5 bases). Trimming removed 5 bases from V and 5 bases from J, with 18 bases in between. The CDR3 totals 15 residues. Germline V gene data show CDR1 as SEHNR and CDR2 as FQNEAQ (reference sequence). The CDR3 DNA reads TGTGCCAGCAGCGCACCGGGATCCGGATGGGAGACCCAGTACTTC. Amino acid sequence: CASSAPGSGWETQYF.

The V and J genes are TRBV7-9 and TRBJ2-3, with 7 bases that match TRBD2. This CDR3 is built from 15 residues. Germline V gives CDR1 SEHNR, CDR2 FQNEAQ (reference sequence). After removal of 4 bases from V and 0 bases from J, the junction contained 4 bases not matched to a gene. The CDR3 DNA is TGTGCCAGCAGCTCCCCGGGGGGAAGCACAGATACGCAGTATTTT. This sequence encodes CASSSPGGSTDTQYF.

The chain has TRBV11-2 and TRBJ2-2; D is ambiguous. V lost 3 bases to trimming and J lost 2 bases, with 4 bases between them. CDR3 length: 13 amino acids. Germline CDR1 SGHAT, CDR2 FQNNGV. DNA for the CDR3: TGTGCCAGCAGCTTCGGTAACACCGGGGAGCTGTTTTTT. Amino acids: CASSFGNTGELFF. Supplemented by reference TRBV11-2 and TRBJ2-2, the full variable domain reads EAGVAQSPRYKIIEKRQSVAFWCNPISGHATLYWYQQILGQGPKLLIQFQNNGVVDDSQLPKDRFSAERLKGVDSTLKIQPAKLEDSAVYLCASSFGNTGELFFGEGSRLTVL.

The DNA for the CDR3 is TGTGCCAGCAGTTACCTCAGAAACGCGAACACCGGGGAGCTGTTTTTT. Residues: CASSYLRNANTGELFF. The J gene is TRBJ2-2, the V gene TRBV6-5, with D unresolved. The CDR3 runs to 16 residues. Germline CDR1 reads MNHEY; CDR2 reads SVGAGI. Deletions cut 2 bases from V and 0 bases from J, with 10 bases between.